One and the same sample provided the 5 T cell receptor beta chains below, sequenced in a study of T cells in tuberculosis. The assay was immunoSEQ multiplex PCR, and TCRdb's table has in-frame clones only and misses some. In the table there are around 35,000 clones, 85% to 95% of which are singletons. Time point denoted: new active TB diagnosis, blood taken before or within 7 days of starting treatment. The input for sequencing was PBMCs, taken at tuberculosis diagnosis. The receptors stem from an adult with tuberculosis.

The CDR3 sequence: CAWIGPLEGRGKAKNIQYF. CDR3 in DNA: TGTGCCTGGATAGGCCCCCTTGAGGGGAGGGGTAAGGCCAAAAACATTCAGTACTTC. The J gene is TRBJ2-4, the V gene TRBV30, with 7 positions matching TRBD2. V trimming: 4 bases; J trimming: 1 base; junction bases outside the gene matches: 19. CDR1 GTSNPN and CDR2 SVGIG come from the germline V gene (reference sequence). This CDR3 spans 19 amino acids.

The chain couples TRBV2 to TRBJ1-5, with 7 bases aligning to TRBD1. CDR1 is SNHLY and CDR2 is FYNNEI in the germline V gene. The CDR3 length is 15 residues. The trim removed 4 bases at V and 9 bases at J, leaving 12 bases unmatched. This chain's CDR3 is CASSATQGGRGPQHF. The CDR3 bases are TGTGCCAGCAGTGCGACGCAGGGGGGCCGCGGGCCCCAGCATTTT.

V and J are TRBV5-1 and TRBJ2-1; TRBD2 matches 9 bases. The CDR3 is 15 residues long. Germline V gene data show CDR1 as SGHRS and CDR2 as YFSETQ. The V and J ends lost 3 bases and 5 bases, in that order; junction bases with no gene match: 6. The CDR3 nucleotides are TGCGCCAGCAGCTCTCGGCCTAGCGGGGACAATGAGCAGTTCTTC. It is translated as CASSSRPSGDNEQFF. The whole variable domain, remainder taken from reference TRBV5-1 and TRBJ2-1, is KAGVTQTPRYLIKTRGQQVTLSCSPISGHRSVSWYQQTPGQGLQFLFEYFSETQRNKGNFPGRFSGRQFSNSRSEMNVSTLELGDSALYLCASSSRPSGDNEQFFGPGTRLTVL.

This clone was seen once. The chain uses TRBV2 and TRBJ2-7, with D hard to call. The CDR3 runs 13 residues. The V gene lost 8 bases and the J gene lost 0 bases, with 11 bases spanning the gap. In germline, CDR1 is SNHLY, CDR2 FYNNEI. The CDR3 sequence is CASSTPSSYEQYV. In DNA form, the CDR3 reads TGTGCCAGCTCGACACCTAGCTCCTACGAGCAGTACGTC.

This clone came up once. V and J are TRBV19 and TRBJ1-2, with D possibly being TRBD1 (6 bases). This CDR3 contains 13 residues. Germline lookup yields CDR1 LNHDA and CDR2 SQIVND (reference sequence). Trimming shortened V by 5 bases and J by 7 bases, and 14 bases separated the two germline ends. As DNA, the CDR3 is TGTGCCAGTAGTGTAACATCAGGGGCTGGCTACACCTTC. Protein sequence: CASSVTSGAGYTF.